The entry that follows covers one T cell receptor (beta chain) sequence. Original analysis: Nucleated cell counts were estimated from reference gene primer amplification. The protocol was immunoSEQ multiplex PCR, while the TCRdb copy is restricted to in-frame clones and leaves out a portion. V, J and clone size reflect that table, while D and trimming were determined from the DNA. The sample has 140,000 to 150,000 clones; 80% are singletons. J lost 8 bases, V lost 5 bases, and 14 bases had no gene match. Looked up from germline, CDR1 is SNHLY and CDR2 is FYNNEI. The CDR3 runs to 15 residues. The data were obtained in a study of blood T cell repertoires in COVID-19. Study-wide context: Samples taken during acute and convalescent COVID-19 were collected in the United States, Italy and Spain.

This TCR derives from a woman aged 50 to 60 with acute or convalescent COVID-19. This chain uses TRBV2 with TRBJ1-2, with 7 bases fitting TRBD1. Sequencing used peripheral blood. CDR3 nucleotides: TGTGCCAGCAGTTTCGGAGGGAGAGGGGGCGCAGGCTACACCTTC. It is translated as CASSFGGRGGAGYTF.